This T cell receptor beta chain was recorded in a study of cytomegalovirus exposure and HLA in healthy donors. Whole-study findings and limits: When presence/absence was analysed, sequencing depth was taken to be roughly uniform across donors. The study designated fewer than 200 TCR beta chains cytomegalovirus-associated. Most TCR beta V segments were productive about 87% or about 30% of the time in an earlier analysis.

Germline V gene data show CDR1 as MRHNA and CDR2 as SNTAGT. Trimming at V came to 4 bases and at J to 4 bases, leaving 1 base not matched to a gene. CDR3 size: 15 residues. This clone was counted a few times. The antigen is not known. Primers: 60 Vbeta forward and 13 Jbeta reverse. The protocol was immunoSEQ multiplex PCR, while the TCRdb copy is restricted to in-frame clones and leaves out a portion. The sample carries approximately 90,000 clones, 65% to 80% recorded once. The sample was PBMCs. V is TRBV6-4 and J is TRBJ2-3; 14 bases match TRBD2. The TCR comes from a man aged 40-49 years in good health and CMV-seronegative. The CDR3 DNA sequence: TGTGCCAGCAGTGGACTAGCGGGGGGGCCAGATACGCAGTATTTT. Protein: CASSGLAGGPDTQYF.